Below are 11 T cell receptor beta chains sequenced from a single sample in a study of T-cell memory formation after mild COVID-19. Via MiXCR, TCRdb re-called the 5' RACE reads, giving one row per CDR3 protein. Counted here are fewer than 700,000 distinct CDR3 sequences, about 20% occurring once; the ten biggest clones make up approximately 8.4%. Material: PBMCs or a T cell subset sorted from them (not recorded which). The receptors were gathered from an adult woman who had mild COVID-19 (a few samples of this study predate the infection). Cell type and time point are not known.

Concerning this clonotype: At one end, the junction sequence differs from germline, possibly due to a read error. The chain employs TRBV2 and TRBJ2-3, with 10 bases that match TRBD1. Germline assignment: CDR1 SNHLY and CDR2 FYNNEI. This CDR3 has 12 amino acids. The CDR3 sequence is CAGTGDTDTQYF. In DNA, the CDR3 is TGCGCAGGGACAGGGGACACAGATACGCAGTATTTT.

The sample holds a few counts of this clonotype. The chain combines TRBV29-1 with TRBJ2-7; TRBD2 might be the D (5 bases). Trimming left V 1 base short and J 5 bases short, with 9 bases between. The CDR3 loop spans 12 amino acids. The germline CDR1 and CDR2 sequences are SQVTM and ANQGSEA. The CDR3 is CSVEVRVDEQYF. CDR3 coding DNA: TGCAGCGTTGAAGTGAGGGTGGACGAGCAGTACTTC.

Only a few counts were recorded for this clonotype. This chain links TRBV2 with TRBJ2-1; 7 nucleotides line up with TRBD2. V dropped 6 bases and J dropped 0; count of bases not matched to a gene: 5. Germline V gene sequence: CDR1 SNHLY, CDR2 FYNNEI. The CDR3 runs 15 residues. The CDR3 coding sequence is TGTGCCAGCAGGGCGGGGGACGTCTCCTACAATGAGCAGTTCTTC. It encodes CASRAGDVSYNEQFF.

This chain uses TRBV15 with TRBJ2-3, with D perhaps being TRBD1 or TRBD2 (6 bases each). CDR1 and CDR2 from the germline V gene are LNHNV and YYDKDF (reference sequence). This CDR3 spans 14 amino acids. The V gene lost 5 bases and the J gene lost 0 bases, with 9 bases spanning the gap. The CDR3 DNA is TGTGCCACCAGCGGAGGGGGGAGCACAGATACGCAGTATTTT. Protein: CATSGGGSTDTQYF.

The chain uses TRBV19 and TRBJ1-5; D possibly corresponds to TRBD1 (5 bases). The CDR3 extends over 14 amino acids. V was shortened by 0 bases and J by 5 bases, with 8 bases between the two germline ends. Per germline, CDR1 LNHDA and CDR2 SQIVND (reference sequence). The CDR3 coding sequence is TGTGCCAGTAGTATAGACAGGGCGGATCAGCCCCAGCATTTT. It is translated as CASSIDRADQPQHF.

The chain has TRBV4-1 and TRBJ1-2; D might be TRBD1 (6 bases). The germline V and J ends were trimmed by 0 bases and 5 bases, with 13 bases remaining between them. Germline loops: CDR1 MGHRA, CDR2 YSYEKL. This CDR3 is 15 amino acids long. The DNA of the CDR3 is TGCGCCAGCAGCCAAGAAGCAGGGGTGGGGTATGGCTACACCTTC. Translation: CASSQEAGVGYGYTF.

The rearrangement links TRBV6-2 or TRBV6-3 to TRBJ2-6; TRBD1 might be the D (6 bases). CDR1 and CDR2 (germline): MNHEY, SVGEGT. Trimming left V 7 bases short and J 4 bases short, with 17 bases between. This CDR3 comprises 16 residues. In DNA form, the CDR3 reads TGTGCCAGCAACCACGGGACACCCTCAGGGGCCAACGTCCTGACTTTC. Translated: CASNHGTPSGANVLTF.

This clonotype showed up just a few times. The rearrangement uses TRBV5-1 and TRBJ2-5; the D is unclear. Germline loops: CDR1 SGHRS, CDR2 YFSETQ. This CDR3 contains 14 residues. V was shortened by 0 bases and J by 3 bases, with 9 bases between the two germline ends. CDR3 protein: CASSLGHNEETQYF. CDR3 nucleotides: TGCGCCAGCAGCTTGGGACACAACGAAGAGACCCAGTACTTC.

The chain links TRBV5-1 to TRBJ2-3, with D maybe TRBD2 (5 bases). The CDR3 has 15 residues. Per the germline V gene, CDR1 is SGHRS and CDR2 is YFSETQ. Trimming shortened V by 9 bases and J by 0 bases, and 17 bases separated the two germline ends. CDR3 sequence: CATQKGATSTDTQYF. The CDR3 nucleotides read TGCGCCACCCAGAAGGGAGCCACTAGCACAGATACGCAGTATTTT.

This chain joins TRBV7-6 and TRBJ1-4, with 9 bases lining up with TRBD1. Germline loops: CDR1 SGHVS, CDR2 FNYEAQ. The CDR3 has 17 amino acids. J gave up 4 bases and V 5 bases, and 11 bases lay outside the gene matches. The CDR3 spells CASSPAGTGYSNEKLFF. The CDR3 region has the DNA TGTGCCAGCAGCCCTGCCGGGACAGGGTACAGTAATGAAAAACTGTTTTTT.

This rearrangement joins TRBV29-1 to TRBJ1-1, with no clear D. Germline V CDR1 and CDR2: SQVTM, ANQGSEA. V gave up 2 bases and J gave up 4 bases, with 5 bases separating them. CDR3 size: 11 residues. This CDR3 reads CSVERPTEAFF. The CDR3 DNA follows: TGCAGCGTTGAAAGACCCACTGAAGCTTTCTTT. Based on the CDR3 plus reference TRBV29-1 and TRBJ1-1, the full variable domain is SAVISQKPSRDICQRGTSLTIQCQVDSQVTMMFWYRQQPGQSLTLIATANQGSEATYESGFVIDKFPISRPNLTFSTLTVSNMSPEDSSIYLCSVERPTEAFFGQGTRLTVV.